This TCR beta chain was captured by sequencing in a study of blood T cell repertoires in COVID-19. Study at large: The analysed material was cDNA or gDNA that came from T cells, B-cell-depleted T cells, or PBMCs.

Generated by immunoSEQ multiplex PCR, the TCRdb table keeps only in-frame clones and is missing some. The sample yields about 200,000 clones, roughly 75% seen once. The TCR was taken from an older woman with acute or convalescent COVID-19. Source material: peripheral blood.

CDR3 residues: CASSPNRDRDPGPDGNTIYF. The DNA of the CDR3 is TGTGCCAGCTCACCAAACCGGGACAGGGACCCAGGGCCTGATGGAAACACCATATATTTT. The gene calls are TRBV18 and TRBJ1-3; 9 bases are shared with TRBD1. V lost 2 bases and J lost 3; bases outside the gene matches: 17. The germline V gene encodes CDR1 KGHSH and CDR2 LQKENI. The CDR3 spans 20 residues.